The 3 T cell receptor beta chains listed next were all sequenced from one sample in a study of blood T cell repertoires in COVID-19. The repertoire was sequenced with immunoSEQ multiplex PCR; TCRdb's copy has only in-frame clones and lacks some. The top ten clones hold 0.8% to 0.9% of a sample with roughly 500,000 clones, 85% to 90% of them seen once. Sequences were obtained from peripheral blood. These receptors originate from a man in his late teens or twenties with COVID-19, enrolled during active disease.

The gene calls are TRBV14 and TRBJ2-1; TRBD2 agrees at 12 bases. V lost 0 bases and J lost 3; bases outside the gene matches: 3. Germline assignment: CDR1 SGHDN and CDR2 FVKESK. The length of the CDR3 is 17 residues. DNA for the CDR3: TGTGCCAGCAGCCAAGACTGGACTAGCGGGGACTACAATGAGCAGTTCTTC. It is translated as CASSQDWTSGDYNEQFF.

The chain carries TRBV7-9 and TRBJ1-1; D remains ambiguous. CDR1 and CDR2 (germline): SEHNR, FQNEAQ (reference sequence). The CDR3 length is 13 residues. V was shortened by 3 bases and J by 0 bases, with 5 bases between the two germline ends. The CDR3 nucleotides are TGTGCCAGCAGCTTTATAGTGAACACTGAAGCTTTCTTT. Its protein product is CASSFIVNTEAFF.

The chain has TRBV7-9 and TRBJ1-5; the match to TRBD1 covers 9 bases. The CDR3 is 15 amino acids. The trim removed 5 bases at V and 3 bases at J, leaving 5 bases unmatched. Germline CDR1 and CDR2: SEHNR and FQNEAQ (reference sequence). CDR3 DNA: TGTGCCAGCAGCCCACAGGGGGCGCCCAATCAGCCCCAGCATTTT. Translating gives CASSPQGAPNQPQHF. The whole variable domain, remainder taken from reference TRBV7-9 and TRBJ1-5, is DTGVSQNPRHKITKRGQNVTFRCDPISEHNRLYWYRQTLGQGPEFLTYFQNEAQLEKSRLLSDRFSAERPKGSFSTLEIQRTEQGDSAMYLCASSPQGAPNQPQHFGDGTRLSIL.